This is a list of T cell receptor beta chains from one sample in a study of shared T cell receptors in the human thymus. Only in-frame clones appear in the TCRdb table, and some are missing; sequencing was by immunoSEQ multiplex PCR. The table lists some 660,000 clones, about 90% of them singletons. These data were also filed under a second study, of human thymus T cells.

Sequenced input: thymocytes. The source is a boy younger than two with a congenital heart defect. Each CDR3 is given with its conserved first and last residue. D genes are given only for firm matches. Only part of the rows carry a size: once, few, many, or a class if the clone is expanded.

cdr3_length j_call clone_size d_call v_call cdr3_aa cdr3_nt
14 TRBJ1-3 few - TRBV28 CASSFMAGGNTIYF TGTGCCAGCAGTTTTATGGCAGGGGGAAACACCATATATTTT
16 TRBJ2-7 - TRBD2 TRBV4-3 CASSQALGGVFYEQYF TGCGCCAGCAGCCAAGCCCTCGGGGGGGTCTTCTACGAGCAGTACTTC
14 TRBJ2-7 - - TRBV6-6 CASSYPGLSYEQYF TGTGCCAGCAGTTACCCAGGTCTCTCCTACGAGCAGTACTTC
17 TRBJ1-3 - TRBD1 TRBV10-3 CAISGDSLSRAGNTIYF TGTGCCATCAGTGGGGACAGTCTTAGTCGCGCAGGAAACACCATATATTTT
15 TRBJ2-7 - TRBD2 TRBV19 CAGSITTSGTYEQYF TGTGCCGGTAGTATCACAACTAGCGGGACCTACGAGCAGTACTTC
14 TRBJ2-7 - - TRBV10-2 CASRQGRISYEQYF TGCGCCAGCAGACAGGGACGGATTTCCTACGAGCAGTACTTC
17 TRBJ2-3 - TRBD2 TRBV27 CASSPSSGGASTDTQYF TGTGCCAGCAGTCCCTCTAGCGGGGGGGCAAGCACAGATACGCAGTATTTT
13 TRBJ1-1 - - TRBV12-5 CASGLAYNTEAFF TGTGCTAGTGGTTTGGCCTATAACACTGAAGCTTTCTTT
15 TRBJ1-6 - - TRBV4-3 CASSQQGAGNSPLHF TGCGCCAGCAGCCAACAAGGGGCAGGCAATTCACCCCTCCACTTT
14 TRBJ1-5 - - TRBV30 CAWSAVHLDQPQHF TGTGCCTGGAGTGCTGTACACCTCGATCAGCCCCAGCATTTT
14 TRBJ2-2 - - TRBV10-2 CASSVGSNTGELFF TGCGCCAGCAGTGTAGGGAGCAACACCGGGGAGCTGTTTTTT
14 TRBJ2-5 - - TRBV27 CASSPSGVEETQYF TGTGCCAGCAGCCCGAGCGGAGTGGAAGAGACCCAGTACTTC
14 TRBJ1-4 - - TRBV29-1 CSVADSPTNEKLFF TGCAGCGTTGCCGATAGCCCAACTAATGAAAAACTGTTTTTT
17 TRBJ2-1 - TRBD1 TRBV7-3 CASSSTGGRSSYNEQFF TGTGCCAGCAGCTCGACAGGGGGCCGGAGCTCCTACAATGAGCAGTTCTTC
16 TRBJ2-7 - TRBD2 TRBV7-9 CASSSPPRLAGDEQYF TGTGCCAGCAGCTCCCCCCCCCGGCTAGCGGGAGACGAGCAGTACTTC
11 TRBJ1-2 - - TRBV29-1 CSVGRGYGYTF TGCAGCGTTGGAAGGGGGTATGGCTACACCTTC